This T cell receptor (beta chain) was found in a study of blood T cell repertoires in COVID-19. As originally analysed: Cell counts per sample came from amplifying reference gene primers. The assay was immunoSEQ multiplex PCR, and TCRdb's table has in-frame clones only and misses some. V and J calls plus clone size are reproduced from that table; the DNA served to infer D and trimming. The profile shows 310,000 or so clones, about nine tenths of them singletons. Participant age was roughly 18 to 90 years, and participants resided in about 25 US areas. Categorization into cohorts depended on clinical history that participants reported. V was shortened by 0 bases and J by 0 bases, with 13 bases between the two germline ends. The length of the CDR3 is 16 residues. Per germline, CDR1 SGDLS and CDR2 YYNGEE.

The genes are TRBV9 and TRBJ2-7; the D gene is possibly TRBD2 (6 bases). This TCR came from a young woman who had recovered from COVID-19. The sequenced material came from PBMCs or T cells enriched from blood (not recorded which). The CDR3, as DNA: TGTGCCAGCAGCGTAGGGCCCTCGACTAGCTCCTACGAGCAGTACTTC. It translates to CASSVGPSTSSYEQYF.